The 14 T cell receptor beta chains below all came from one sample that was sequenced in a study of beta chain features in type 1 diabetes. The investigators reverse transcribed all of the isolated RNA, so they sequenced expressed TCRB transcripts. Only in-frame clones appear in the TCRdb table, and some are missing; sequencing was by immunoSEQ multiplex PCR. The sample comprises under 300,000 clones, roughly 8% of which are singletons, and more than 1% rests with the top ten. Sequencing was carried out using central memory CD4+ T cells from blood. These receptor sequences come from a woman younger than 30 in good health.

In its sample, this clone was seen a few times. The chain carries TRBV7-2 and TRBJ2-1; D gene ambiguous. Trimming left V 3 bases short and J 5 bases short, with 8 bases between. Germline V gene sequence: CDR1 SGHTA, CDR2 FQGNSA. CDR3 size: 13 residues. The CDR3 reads CASSFEPHNEQFF. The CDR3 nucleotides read TGTGCCAGCAGCTTCGAGCCTCACAATGAGCAGTTCTTC. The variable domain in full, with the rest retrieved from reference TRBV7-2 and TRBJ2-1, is GAGVSQSPSNKVTEKGKDVELRCDPISGHTALYWYRQSLGQGLEFLIYFQGNSAPDKSGLPSDRFSAERTGGSVSTLTIQRTQQEDSAVYLCASSFEPHNEQFFGPGTRLTVL.

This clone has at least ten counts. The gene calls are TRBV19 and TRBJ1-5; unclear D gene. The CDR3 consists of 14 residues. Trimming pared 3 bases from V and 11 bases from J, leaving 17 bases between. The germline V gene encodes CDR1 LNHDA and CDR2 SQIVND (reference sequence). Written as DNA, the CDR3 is TGTGCCAGTAGTATTTCGGCCTTTCCATGGGCCCAGCATTTT. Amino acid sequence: CASSISAFPWAQHF.

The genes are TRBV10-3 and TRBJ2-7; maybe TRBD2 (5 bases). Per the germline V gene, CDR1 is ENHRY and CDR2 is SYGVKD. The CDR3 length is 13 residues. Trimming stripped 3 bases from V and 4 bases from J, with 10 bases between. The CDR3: CAISDGSVYEQYF. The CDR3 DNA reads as TGTGCCATCAGTGATGGTAGCGTGTACGAGCAGTACTTC.

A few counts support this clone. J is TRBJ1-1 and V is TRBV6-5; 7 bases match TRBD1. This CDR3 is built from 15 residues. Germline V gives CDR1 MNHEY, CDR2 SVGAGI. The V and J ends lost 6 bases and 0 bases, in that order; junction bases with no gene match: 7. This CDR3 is CASRVTGIMNTEAFF. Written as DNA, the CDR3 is TGTGCCAGCAGGGTGACAGGGATCATGAACACTGAAGCTTTCTTT.

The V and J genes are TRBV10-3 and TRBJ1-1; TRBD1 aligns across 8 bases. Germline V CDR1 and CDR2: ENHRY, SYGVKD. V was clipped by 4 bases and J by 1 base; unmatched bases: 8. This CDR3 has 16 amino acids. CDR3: CAISAGQGKKNTEAFF. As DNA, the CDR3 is TGTGCCATCAGTGCCGGACAGGGTAAGAAGAACACTGAAGCTTTCTTT.

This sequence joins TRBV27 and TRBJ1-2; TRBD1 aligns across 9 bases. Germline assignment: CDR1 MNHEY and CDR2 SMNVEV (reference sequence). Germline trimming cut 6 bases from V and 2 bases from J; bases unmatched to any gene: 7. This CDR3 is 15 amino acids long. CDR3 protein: CASSDRGLANYGYTF. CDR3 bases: TGTGCCAGCAGCGACAGGGGGTTGGCGAACTATGGCTACACCTTC.

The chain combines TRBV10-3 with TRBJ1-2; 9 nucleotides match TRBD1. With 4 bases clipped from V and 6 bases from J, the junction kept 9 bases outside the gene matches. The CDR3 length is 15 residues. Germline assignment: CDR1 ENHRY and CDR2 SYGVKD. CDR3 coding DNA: TGTGCCATCAGTGCAATGGCGGGACAGGGTGATGGCTACACCTTC. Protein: CAISAMAGQGDGYTF.

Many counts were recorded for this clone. The CDR3 protein is CATSISGANVLTF. CDR3 sequence (DNA): TGTGCCACCAGTATATCTGGGGCCAACGTCCTGACTTTC. The J gene is TRBJ2-6, the V gene TRBV15; no firm D call. Trimming shortened V by 6 bases and J by 1 base, and 4 bases separated the two germline ends. The CDR3 has 13 residues. Germline lookup yields CDR1 LNHNV and CDR2 YYDKDF (reference sequence).

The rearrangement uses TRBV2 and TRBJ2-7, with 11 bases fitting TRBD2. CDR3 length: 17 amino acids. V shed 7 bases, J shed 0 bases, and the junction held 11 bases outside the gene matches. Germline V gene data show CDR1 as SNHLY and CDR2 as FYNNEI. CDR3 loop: CASNPPSGGRSSYEQYV. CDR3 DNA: TGTGCCAGCAACCCACCTAGCGGGGGGAGAAGCTCCTACGAGCAGTACGTC.

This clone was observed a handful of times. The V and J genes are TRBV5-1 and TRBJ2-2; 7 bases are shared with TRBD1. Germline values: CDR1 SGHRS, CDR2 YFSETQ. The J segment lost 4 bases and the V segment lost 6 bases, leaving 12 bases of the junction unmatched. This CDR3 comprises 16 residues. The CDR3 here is CASTSAPRGITGELFF. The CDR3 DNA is TGCGCCAGCACCTCCGCACCCAGGGGGATCACCGGGGAGCTGTTTTTT.

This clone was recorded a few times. CDR3 in DNA: TGTGCCTGGAGGAGGGTTAACGAGCAGTACTTC. Its translation: CAWRRVNEQYF. The chain uses TRBV30 and TRBJ2-7; tentatively, D is TRBD2 (5 bases). The CDR3 totals 11 residues. Trimming shortened V by 3 bases and J by 5 bases, and 8 bases separated the two germline ends. The germline gives CDR1 GTSNPN, CDR2 SVGIG (reference sequence).

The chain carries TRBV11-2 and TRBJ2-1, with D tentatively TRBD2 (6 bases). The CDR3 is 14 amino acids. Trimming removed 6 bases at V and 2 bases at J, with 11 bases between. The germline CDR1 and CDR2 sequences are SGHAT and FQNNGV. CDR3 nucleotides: TGTGCCAGCAGGCCTCGGGAGCCCTACAATGAGCAGTTCTTC. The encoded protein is CASRPREPYNEQFF.

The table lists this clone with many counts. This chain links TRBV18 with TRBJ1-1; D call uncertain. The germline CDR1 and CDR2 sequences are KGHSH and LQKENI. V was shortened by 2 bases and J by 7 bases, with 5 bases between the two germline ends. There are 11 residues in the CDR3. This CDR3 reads CASSPKDEAFF. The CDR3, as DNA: TGTGCCAGCTCACCAAAGGATGAAGCTTTCTTT.

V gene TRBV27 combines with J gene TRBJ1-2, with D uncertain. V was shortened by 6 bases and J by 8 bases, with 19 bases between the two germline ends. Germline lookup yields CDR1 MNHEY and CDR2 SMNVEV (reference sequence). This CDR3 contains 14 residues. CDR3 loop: CASSTSTGEGGYTF. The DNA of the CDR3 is TGTGCCAGCAGCACATCAACCGGGGAGGGCGGCTACACCTTC.